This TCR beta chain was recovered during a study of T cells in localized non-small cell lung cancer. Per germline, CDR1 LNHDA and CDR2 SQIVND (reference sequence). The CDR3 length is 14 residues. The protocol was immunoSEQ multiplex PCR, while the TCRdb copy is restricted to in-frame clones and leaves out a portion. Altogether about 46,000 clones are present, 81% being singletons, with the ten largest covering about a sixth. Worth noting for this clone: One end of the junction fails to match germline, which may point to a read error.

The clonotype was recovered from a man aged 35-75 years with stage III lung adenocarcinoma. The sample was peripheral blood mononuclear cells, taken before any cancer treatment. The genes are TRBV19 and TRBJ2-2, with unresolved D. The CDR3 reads CASSIKVNIGELFF. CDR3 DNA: TGTGCCAGTAGTATAAAGGTGAACATCGGGGAGCTGTTTTTT. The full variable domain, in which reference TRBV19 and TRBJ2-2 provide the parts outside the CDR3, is DGGITQSPKYLFRKEGQNVTLSCEQNLNHDAMYWYRQDPGQGLRLIYYSQIVNDFQKGDIAEGYSVSREKKESFPLTVTSAQKNPTAFYLCASSIKVNIGELFFGEGSRLTVL.